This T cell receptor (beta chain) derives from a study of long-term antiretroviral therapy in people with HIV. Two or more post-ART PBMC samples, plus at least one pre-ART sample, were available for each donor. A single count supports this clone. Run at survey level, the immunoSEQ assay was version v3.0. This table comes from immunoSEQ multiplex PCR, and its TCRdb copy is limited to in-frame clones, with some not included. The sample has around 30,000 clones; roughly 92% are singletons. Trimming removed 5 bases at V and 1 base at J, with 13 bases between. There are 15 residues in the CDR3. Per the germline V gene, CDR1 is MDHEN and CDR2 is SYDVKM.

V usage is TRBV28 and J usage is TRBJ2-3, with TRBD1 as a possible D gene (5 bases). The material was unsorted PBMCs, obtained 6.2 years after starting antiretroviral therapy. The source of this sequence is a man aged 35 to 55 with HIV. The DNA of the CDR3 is TGTGCCAGCAGTGGGGCCTCCTCAGGCACAGATACGCAGTATTTT. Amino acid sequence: CASSGASSGTDTQYF.